Listed here are 23 T cell receptor beta chains from one sample, sequenced in a study of cytomegalovirus exposure and HLA in healthy donors. The PCR ran on 60 Vbeta and 13 Jbeta primers. Some clones are missing from TCRdb's copy, which holds only in-frame ones; the method was immunoSEQ multiplex PCR. The sample has around 89,000 clones, roughly 70% seen once; the top ten hold 3% to 3.5%. Sequencing was carried out using PBMCs. These receptor sequences come from a man in his forties or fifties in good health and CMV-seronegative.

The chain links TRBV2 to TRBJ2-2; TRBD1 might be the D (5 bases). V lost 4 bases and J 0 bases, leaving 6 bases between the germline ends. Looked up from germline, CDR1 is SNHLY and CDR2 is FYNNEI. The CDR3 is 14 residues long. Here the CDR3 DNA reads TGTGCCAGCAGTGCGGACACGAACACCGGGGAGCTGTTTTTT. Translating gives CASSADTNTGELFF.

The gene calls are TRBV7-2 and TRBJ2-2; D gene unclear. Trimming stripped 4 bases from V and 7 bases from J, with 10 bases between. This CDR3 has 13 residues. CDR1 is SGHTA, CDR2 FQGNSA, per germline. CDR3 coding DNA: TGTGCCAGCAGCTCCTCCCCCAGCGGGGAGCTGTTTTTT. It codes for CASSSSPSGELFF.

The J gene is TRBJ1-2, the V gene TRBV5-4; the match to TRBD1 covers 7 bases. This CDR3 is built from 16 residues. The V segment lost 3 bases and the J segment 3 bases; nucleotides outside the gene matches: 11. Germline V CDR1 and CDR2: SGHNT, YYREEE (reference sequence). CDR3 DNA: TGTGCCAGCAGCTCACAGACAGGGAGCGAAGACTATGGCTACACCTTC. It is translated as CASSSQTGSEDYGYTF.

The rearrangement links TRBV4-1 to TRBJ1-2; D is possibly TRBD1 (5 bases). The CDR3 sequence is 16 residues long. With 0 bases removed from V and 4 bases from J, the gap between germline ends came to 15 bases. The germline V gene has CDR1 MGHRA and CDR2 YSYEKL. The CDR3 loop reads CASSQDFPLGPYGYTF. The CDR3 nucleotides read TGCGCCAGCAGCCAAGATTTCCCTCTGGGGCCCTATGGCTACACCTTC.

V and J are TRBV7-3 and TRBJ2-3, with 12 nucleotides matching TRBD1. The V gene's germline CDR1 is SGHTA and CDR2 FQGTGA. The CDR3 covers 16 residues. V was clipped by 5 bases and J by 8 bases; unmatched bases: 11. The CDR3 DNA reads as TGTGCCAGCAGCCCGCGGGACAGGGGGCTTCGTGGTACGCAGTATTTT. As protein: CASSPRDRGLRGTQYF.

The CDR3 protein is CAWSAPRQGSYEQYF. The CDR3 nucleotides read TGTGCCTGGAGTGCCCCCCGACAGGGCTCCTACGAGCAGTACTTC. The chain combines TRBV30 with TRBJ2-7; 7 bases are shared with TRBD1. V lost 1 base, J lost 0 bases, and 6 bases stayed unmatched. The CDR3 runs to 15 residues. Germline assignment: CDR1 GTSNPN and CDR2 SVGIG (reference sequence). Full variable domain (remainder filled in from reference TRBV30 and TRBJ2-7): SQTIHQWPATLVQPVGSPLSLECTVEGTSNPNLYWYRQAAGRGLQLLFYSVGIGQISSEVPQNLSASRPQDRQFILSSKKLLLSDSGFYLCAWSAPRQGSYEQYFGPGTRLTVT.

The gene calls are TRBV7-2 and TRBJ1-4; tentative D call: TRBD1 (6 bases). Germline lookup yields CDR1 SGHTA and CDR2 FQGNSA. This CDR3 contains 14 residues. Trimming removed 4 bases from V and 3 bases from J, with 9 bases in between. The DNA of the CDR3 is TGTGCCAGCAGCTCCTACAGGGCTAATGAAAAACTGTTTTTT. It specifies CASSSYRANEKLFF.

In its sample, this clone was seen a few times. This sequence joins TRBV27 and TRBJ2-7, with D tentatively TRBD2 (6 bases). Germline V gene sequence: CDR1 MNHEY, CDR2 SMNVEV (reference sequence). The CDR3 consists of 15 residues. The V end lost 5 bases, the J end lost 5 bases, and 19 bases lay between the germline ends. The CDR3 here is CASSKIGVGRNEQYF. CDR3 bases: TGTGCCAGCAGTAAGATAGGGGTAGGGAGGAACGAGCAGTACTTC.

The gene calls are TRBV10-3 and TRBJ1-1; 7 bases match TRBD1. Germline loops: CDR1 ENHRY, CDR2 SYGVKD. This CDR3 comprises 13 residues. J lost 3 bases, V lost 10 bases, and 8 bases had no gene match. The CDR3 protein is CARRQGLDTEAFF. CDR3 DNA sequence: TGTGCCAGAAGACAGGGTTTGGACACTGAAGCTTTCTTT.

This clone was detected only a few times. The gene calls are TRBV5-1 and TRBJ1-1; D ambiguous. The germline V and J ends were trimmed by 2 bases and 1 base, with 6 bases remaining between them. Germline V gives CDR1 SGHRS, CDR2 YFSETQ. This CDR3 has 13 residues. In nucleotides, the CDR3 is TGCGCCAGCAGCTTTACAGCGAACACTGAAGCTTTCTTT. It encodes CASSFTANTEAFF. Full variable domain (outside the CDR3, taken from reference TRBV5-1 and TRBJ1-1): KAGVTQTPRYLIKTRGQQVTLSCSPISGHRSVSWYQQTPGQGLQFLFEYFSETQRNKGNFPGRFSGRQFSNSRSEMNVSTLELGDSALYLCASSFTANTEAFFGQGTRLTVV.

The rearrangement joins TRBV7-2 to TRBJ2-7, with a weak D call TRBD2 (5 bases). CDR3 length equals 15 residues. Trimming left V 5 bases short and J 3 bases short, with 17 bases between. From germline, CDR1 is SGHTA and CDR2 FQGNSA. This CDR3 reads CASSPRAEDGYEQYF. In DNA form, the CDR3 reads TGTGCCAGCAGCCCTCGGGCGGAGGATGGCTACGAGCAGTACTTC.

This clone was counted between two and nine times. The V call is TRBV4-3, the J call TRBJ2-2, with 9 bases matching TRBD2. Germline CDR1 LGHNA, CDR2 YSLEER. The CDR3 contains 21 residues. V was clipped by 0 bases and J by 1 base; unmatched bases: 15. The CDR3: CASSQEDRAGGRSWNTGELFF. CDR3 bases: TGCGCCAGCAGCCAAGAAGATCGAGCGGGGGGTCGAAGTTGGAACACCGGGGAGCTGTTTTTT.

The chain has TRBV19 and TRBJ2-1, with a weak D call TRBD2 (6 bases). The CDR3 length is 14 residues. The V and J ends lost 10 bases and 3 bases respectively, with 16 bases between them. CDR1 LNHDA and CDR2 SQIVND come from the germline V gene (reference sequence). The CDR3 region is CATSRRDFYNEQFF. The CDR3 DNA sequence: TGTGCCACTTCTAGGAGGGATTTCTACAATGAGCAGTTCTTC.

V usage is TRBV9 and J usage is TRBJ2-1, with D tentatively TRBD2 (5 bases). This CDR3 is 15 amino acids long. Per the germline V gene, CDR1 is SGDLS and CDR2 is YYNGEE. Trimming shortened V by 4 bases and J by 7 bases, and 18 bases separated the two germline ends. The CDR3 reads CASSTRTGPSNEQFF. In nucleotides, the CDR3 is TGTGCCAGCAGCACGAGGACTGGCCCTAGTAATGAGCAGTTCTTC.

The V call is TRBV27, the J call TRBJ1-1; a weak D match, TRBD1 (6 bases). V shed 3 bases and J shed 11 bases, with 13 bases lying between them. This CDR3 comprises 12 residues. CDR1 MNHEY and CDR2 SMNVEV come from the germline V gene (reference sequence). The CDR3 DNA is TGTGCCAGCAGTTTGTTGGGGCAGGGGGCTTTCTTT. Protein product: CASSLLGQGAFF.

The rearrangement links TRBV7-2 to TRBJ2-1, with 10 bases lining up with TRBD1. Germline assignment: CDR1 SGHTA and CDR2 FQGNSA. V was pared by 5 bases and J by 9 bases, with 10 bases of the junction left unmatched. The CDR3 loop spans 15 amino acids. This chain's CDR3 is CASSPTGQGLGEQFF. The CDR3 region has the DNA TGTGCCAGCAGCCCCACGGGACAGGGGCTGGGTGAGCAGTTCTTC. Filled out from reference TRBV7-2 and TRBJ2-1, the complete variable domain reads GAGVSQSPSNKVTEKGKDVELRCDPISGHTALYWYRQSLGQGLEFLIYFQGNSAPDKSGLPSDRFSAERTGGSVSTLTIQRTQQEDSAVYLCASSPTGQGLGEQFFGPGTRLTVL.

V and J are TRBV4-3 and TRBJ2-5; the D is unclear. The J call may not be correct, given that the DNA end is closer to TRBJ2-7. CDR1 is LGHNA and CDR2 is YSLEER in the germline V gene. The CDR3 contains 15 residues. DNA of the CDR3: TGCGCCAGCAGCCAAGATCGCTCAGGAAGCTACGAGCAGTACTTC. Its protein is CASSQDRSGSYEQYF.

The rearrangement uses TRBV10-3 and TRBJ2-7, with D perhaps TRBD1 (6 bases). V lost 4 bases to trimming and J lost 4 bases, with 20 bases between them. Germline CDR1 ENHRY, CDR2 SYGVKD. This CDR3 contains 16 residues. The CDR3 sequence: CAISGSGRGDWYEQYF. Written as DNA, the CDR3 is TGTGCCATCAGTGGAAGCGGCAGGGGAGACTGGTACGAGCAGTACTTC.

This sequence joins TRBV2 and TRBJ2-7, with 7 positions matching TRBD1. The CDR3 is made up of 17 amino acids. Unmatched junction bases numbered 18, after V lost 7 bases and J lost 3 bases. The germline V gene has CDR1 SNHLY and CDR2 FYNNEI. The CDR3 region is CASTDHRGGRRLYEQYF. Here the CDR3 DNA reads TGTGCCAGCACCGACCACAGGGGTGGCCGGCGGCTCTACGAGCAGTACTTC. The variable domain in full, with the rest retrieved from reference TRBV2 and TRBJ2-7, is EPEVTQTPSHQVTQMGQEVILRCVPISNHLYFYWYRQILGQKVEFLVSFYNNEISEKSEIFDDQFSVERPDGSNFTLKIRSTKLEDSAMYFCASTDHRGGRRLYEQYFGPGTRLTVT.

The rearrangement joins TRBV6-1 to TRBJ1-2; 7 bases align to TRBD1. The CDR3 is 14 amino acids. Trimming cost V 6 bases and J 3 bases; bases outside gene matches: 7. The germline V gene has CDR1 MNHNS and CDR2 SASEGT. DNA of the CDR3: TGTGCCAGCAGATCCCCCGGGACAGACTATGGCTACACCTTC. Translating gives CASRSPGTDYGYTF.

The CDR3 region has the DNA TGTGCCAGCAGTCCTACCATGGGCCCAACGGGGGAGCAGTACTTC. Its protein is CASSPTMGPTGEQYF. V is TRBV6-5 and J is TRBJ2-7; weak D call: TRBD2 (5 bases). The V and J ends lost 5 bases and 7 bases respectively, with 21 bases between them. There are 15 residues in the CDR3. Germline V gene lookup returns CDR1 MNHEY and CDR2 SVGAGI.

The chain is built from TRBV4-3 and TRBJ1-2, with D possibly matching TRBD1 (6 bases). From germline, CDR1 is LGHNA and CDR2 YSLEER. V shed 0 bases and J shed 7 bases, with 12 bases lying between them. This CDR3 has 14 residues. The CDR3, as DNA: TGCGCCAGCAGCCAAGATGCGGGGGCGCCTGGCTACACCTTC. Translation: CASSQDAGAPGYTF.

The rearrangement links TRBV7-9 to TRBJ1-2; 7 positions match TRBD1. Germline-derived CDR1 and CDR2 are SEHNR and FQNEAQ (reference sequence). The CDR3 extends over 15 amino acids. Unmatched junction bases numbered 10, after V lost 5 bases and J lost 4 bases. CDR3 residues: CASSGNDRVSYGYTF. In DNA form, the CDR3 reads TGTGCCAGCAGCGGGAACGACAGGGTCAGCTATGGCTACACCTTC. The full variable domain, completed using reference TRBV7-9 and TRBJ1-2, is DTGVSQNPRHKITKRGQNVTFRCDPISEHNRLYWYRQTLGQGPEFLTYFQNEAQLEKSRLLSDRFSAERPKGSFSTLEIQRTEQGDSAMYLCASSGNDRVSYGYTFGSGTRLTVV.